The 18 T cell receptor beta chains presented below share a single source sample, sequenced in a study of CD8 T cells in ankylosing spondylitis. Via MiXCR, TCRdb re-called the 5' RACE reads, giving one row per CDR3 protein. The sample carries roughly 180,000 distinct CDR3 sequences, roughly 10% recorded once. Sequenced input: blood, either unsorted or a sorted T cell fraction (not recorded which). These receptors were obtained from a female donor with ankylosing spondylitis or in good health (not recorded which).

This clonotype has a handful of counts. This sequence joins TRBV7-2 and TRBJ2-7; the match to TRBD2 covers 9 bases. V shed 1 base, J shed 7 bases, and the junction held 11 bases outside the gene matches. Germline CDR1 and CDR2: SGHTA and FQGNSA. The CDR3 is made up of 16 amino acids. CDR3 DNA sequence: TGTGCCAGCAGCTTAGACGGCGGGAGGGCCGGCAGGGAGCAGTACTTC. Its protein product is CASSLDGGRAGREQYF.

This clonotype was counted a few times. This chain connects TRBV11-2 to TRBJ2-5, with 12 nucleotides matching TRBD2. Per the germline V gene, CDR1 is SGHAT and CDR2 is FQNNGV. This CDR3 contains 17 residues. J lost 7 bases, V lost 0 bases, and 9 bases had no gene match. The chain's CDR3 is CASSLELAGGPTGTQYF. In DNA form, the CDR3 reads TGTGCCAGCAGCTTAGAACTAGCGGGAGGCCCCACAGGGACCCAGTACTTC.

This clonotype has more than one count but fewer than ten. V is TRBV11-2 and J is TRBJ1-1, with 8 bases identical to TRBD1. The CDR3 is 18 amino acids. The V gene's germline CDR1 is SGHAT and CDR2 FQNNGV. V dropped 0 bases and J dropped 3; count of bases not matched to a gene: 12. The chain's CDR3 is CASSLDVFVTGVDTEAFF. The CDR3 region has the DNA TGTGCCAGCAGCTTAGACGTGTTTGTGACAGGGGTTGACACTGAAGCTTTCTTT. Based on the CDR3 plus reference TRBV11-2 and TRBJ1-1, the full variable domain is EAGVAQSPRYKIIEKRQSVAFWCNPISGHATLYWYQQILGQGPKLLIQFQNNGVVDDSQLPKDRFSAERLKGVDSTLKIQPAKLEDSAVYLCASSLDVFVTGVDTEAFFGQGTRLTVV.

The chain is built from TRBV6-2 or TRBV6-3 and TRBJ2-1, with TRBD2 matching 9 bases. Germline loops: CDR1 MNHEY, CDR2 SVGEGT. V shed 8 bases and J 7 bases; nucleotides not matched to a gene: 12. The CDR3 loop spans 15 amino acids. CDR3 protein: CASSYPLAGLNEQFF. The DNA for the CDR3 is TGTGCCAGCTCATACCCCCTAGCGGGGTTGAATGAGCAGTTCTTC.

Of note for this clonotype: This could be a read error, since a much larger clone is one nucleotide away. The chain employs TRBV29-1 and TRBJ1-1; TRBD1 matches at 7 bases. CDR1 SQVTM and CDR2 ANQGSEA come from the germline V gene. The CDR3 length is 13 residues. CDR3 nucleotides: TGCAGCGTCAATTTCGGGACAGTGGATGAAGCTTACTTT. Protein sequence: CSVNFGTVDEAYF.

This clonotype turned up a few times. V is TRBV28 and J is TRBJ1-2, with D uncertain. Trimming removed 6 bases from V and 4 bases from J, with 18 bases in between. This CDR3 is built from 15 residues. In germline, CDR1 is MDHEN, CDR2 SYDVKM. The CDR3 DNA follows: TGTGCCAGCAGCGGATCGAGTCGCCGGGCCTATGGCTACACCTTC. Translating it yields CASSGSSRRAYGYTF.

This clonotype was found many times. This chain links TRBV29-1 with TRBJ1-1, with D maybe TRBD1 (5 bases). V lost 0 bases, J lost 6 bases, and 11 bases lay in between. The CDR3 contains 13 residues. The germline V gene has CDR1 SQVTM and CDR2 ANQGSEA. The CDR3 protein is CSVEDPGFAEAFF. The DNA for the CDR3 is TGCAGCGTTGAAGATCCAGGGTTTGCTGAAGCTTTCTTT.

This clonotype came up many times. The rearrangement uses TRBV7-9 and TRBJ2-3, with unresolved D. Trimming removed 1 base at V and 13 bases at J, with 12 bases between. The CDR3 runs to 12 residues. CDR1 and CDR2 (germline): SEHNR, FQNEAQ (reference sequence). The CDR3 here is CASSLGARPKYF. Here the CDR3 DNA reads TGTGCCAGCAGCTTAGGCGCCCGACCCAAGTATTTT.

The chain recombines TRBV7-9 with TRBJ1-2; D is possibly TRBD1 (5 bases). The V and J ends lost 7 bases and 3 bases respectively, with 9 bases between them. Germline CDR1 SEHNR, CDR2 FQNEAQ (reference sequence). This CDR3 is built from 12 residues. The CDR3 bases are TGTGCCAGCACCCCGGGGGACTATGGCTACACCTTC. Protein sequence: CASTPGDYGYTF.

Only a few counts were recorded for this clonotype. This chain connects TRBV6-1 to TRBJ1-4, with 7 bases that match TRBD1. This CDR3 region has 16 residues. Germline CDR1 is MNHNS and CDR2 is SASEGT. V shed 6 bases, J shed 0 bases, and the junction held 7 bases outside the gene matches. CDR3 in amino acids: CASSRTGPATNEKLFF. The CDR3, as DNA: TGTGCCAGCAGCCGGACAGGACCTGCAACTAATGAAAAACTGTTTTTT.

This chain links TRBV5-4 with TRBJ2-1, with 7 bases lining up with TRBD2. Germline V CDR1 and CDR2: SGHNT, YYREEE (reference sequence). V was pared by 0 bases and J by 0 bases, with 3 bases of the junction left unmatched. This CDR3 spans 16 amino acids. The CDR3, as DNA: TGTGCCAGCAGCTTGGGCGGGAGCCACTCCTACAATGAGCAGTTCTTC. It specifies CASSLGGSHSYNEQFF.

The gene calls are TRBV5-1 and TRBJ2-7; possibly TRBD2 for D (5 bases). CDR3 size: 14 residues. V dropped 4 bases and J dropped 2 bases, with 13 bases sitting between them. Germline loops: CDR1 SGHRS, CDR2 YFSETQ. The CDR3 DNA sequence: TGCGCCAGCAGCGTAGACGGAGGACCCTACGAGCAGTACTTC. Protein sequence: CASSVDGGPYEQYF.

This clonotype was detected a few times. The chain couples TRBV7-6 to TRBJ2-7; 10 nucleotides match TRBD2. The V segment lost 5 bases and the J segment 1 base; nucleotides outside the gene matches: 8. Germline CDR1 SGHVS, CDR2 FNYEAQ. CDR3 size: 16 residues. CDR3: CASSLLAGDTSYEQYF. As DNA, the CDR3 is TGTGCCAGCAGCCTCCTAGCGGGAGACACTTCCTACGAGCAGTACTTC.

There are a few counts of this clonotype. The chain employs TRBV5-6 and TRBJ1-2; 10 bases align to TRBD1. CDR1 and CDR2 (germline): SGHDT, YYEEEE. V lost 5 bases, J lost 3 bases, and 19 bases stayed unmatched. The length of the CDR3 is 19 residues. CDR3 in amino acids: CASRVLRDRGSSLDYGYTF. The CDR3 DNA follows: TGTGCCAGCAGGGTACTCCGGGACAGGGGCTCTTCTCTTGACTATGGCTACACCTTC.

This clonotype was recorded many times. This chain connects TRBV15 to TRBJ2-1; no clear D gene. The CDR3 contains 15 residues. V lost 1 base, J lost 0 bases, and 7 bases lay in between. Germline values: CDR1 LNHNV, CDR2 YYDKDF (reference sequence). The CDR3 DNA reads as TGTGCCACCAGCAGAGCTTCGAGCTCCTACAATGAGCAGTTCTTC. Amino acids: CATSRASSSYNEQFF.

This clonotype has at least ten counts. The J gene is TRBJ2-1, the V gene TRBV4-3; D is perhaps TRBD2 (6 bases). Trimming left V 1 base short and J 8 bases short, with 9 bases between. The length of the CDR3 is 13 residues. Germline lookup yields CDR1 LGHNA and CDR2 YSLEER. For the CDR3, the DNA is TGCGCCAGCAGCCAAGGGCGGGATTATGAGCAGTTCTTC. Amino acids: CASSQGRDYEQFF.

Only a few counts were recorded for this clonotype. The rearrangement joins TRBV12-3 or TRBV12-4 to TRBJ1-1; D perhaps matches TRBD1 (6 bases). The V gene lost 6 bases and the J gene lost 7 bases, with 15 bases spanning the gap. The CDR3 runs 13 residues. CDR3: CASRLTGVGEAFF. In DNA, the CDR3 is TGTGCCAGCAGATTGACAGGAGTTGGTGAAGCTTTCTTT.

V usage is TRBV20-1 and J usage is TRBJ2-1; TRBD2 is a possible D gene (7 bases). V lost 3 bases to trimming and J lost 4 bases, with 13 bases between them. The CDR3 is made up of 14 amino acids. Germline CDR1 reads DFQATT; CDR2 reads SNEGSKA (reference sequence). The CDR3 region is CSARGAGAYNEQFF. CDR3 bases: TGCAGTGCTAGGGGGGCGGGAGCATACAATGAGCAGTTCTTC.